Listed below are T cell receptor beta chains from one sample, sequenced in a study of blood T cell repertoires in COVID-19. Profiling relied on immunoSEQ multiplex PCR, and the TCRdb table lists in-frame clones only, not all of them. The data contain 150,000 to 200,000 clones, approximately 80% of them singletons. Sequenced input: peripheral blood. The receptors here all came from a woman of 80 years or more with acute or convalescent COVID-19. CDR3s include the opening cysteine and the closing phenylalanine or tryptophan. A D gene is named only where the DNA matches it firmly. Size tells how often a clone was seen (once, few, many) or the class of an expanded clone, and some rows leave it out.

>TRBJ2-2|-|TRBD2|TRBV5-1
CASSWSGANTGELFF
TGCGCCAGCAGCTGGAGCGGGGCGAACACCGGGGAGCTGTTTTTT
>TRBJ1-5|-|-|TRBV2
CASSEPTMSNQPQHF
TGTGCCAGCAGTGAACCCACTATGAGCAATCAGCCCCAGCATTTT
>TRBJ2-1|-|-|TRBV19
CASSIWQGSSSYNEQFF
TGTGCCAGTAGTATATGGCAGGGAAGTAGCTCCTACAATGAGCAGTTCTTC
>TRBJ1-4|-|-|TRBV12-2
CASRTHSQVTNEKLFF
TGTGCAAGTCGCACCCACTCCCAAGTTACTAATGAAAAACTGTTTTTT
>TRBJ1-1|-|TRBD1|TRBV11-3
CASSLGGAGTEAFF
TGTGCCAGCAGTTTAGGGGGCGCCGGCACTGAAGCTTTCTTT
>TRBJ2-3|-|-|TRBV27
CASSLGTGRVNTDTQYF
-
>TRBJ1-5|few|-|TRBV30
CAWSVGGGQPQHF
TGTGCCTGGAGTGTGGGGGGGGGTCAGCCCCAGCATTTT
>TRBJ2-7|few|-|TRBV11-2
CASRRLGEDEQYF
TGTGCCAGCAGGCGACTAGGGGAGGACGAGCAGTACTTC
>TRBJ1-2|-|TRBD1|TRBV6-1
CASTNPLDRGGYTF
TGTGCCAGCACGAACCCCCTGGACAGGGGTGGCTACACCTTC
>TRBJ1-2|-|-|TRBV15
CATSRDLGRANYGYTF
TGTGCCACCAGCAGAGATCTGGGCAGGGCTAACTATGGCTACACCTTC
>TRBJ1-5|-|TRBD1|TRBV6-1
CASSEQGAGQPQHF
TGTGCCAGCAGTGAACAGGGGGCAGGTCAGCCCCAGCATTTT
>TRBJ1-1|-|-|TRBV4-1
CASSQGSRGNTEAFF
TGCGCCAGCAGCCAAGGGTCCAGGGGGAACACTGAAGCTTTCTTT
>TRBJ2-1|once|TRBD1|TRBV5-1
CASSSGQTYNEQFF
TGCGCCAGCAGCTCGGGACAGACCTACAATGAGCAGTTCTTC
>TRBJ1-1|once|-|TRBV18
CASSPVEKNTEAFF
TGTGCCAGCTCACCTGTCGAGAAGAACACTGAAGCTTTCTTT
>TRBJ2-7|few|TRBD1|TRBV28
CASSPRGQGLWYF
TGTGCCAGCAGTCCACGGGGACAGGGACTATGGTACTTC
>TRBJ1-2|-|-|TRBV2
CASSAGGYGYTF
TGTGCCAGCAGTGCCGGCGGGTATGGCTACACCTTC
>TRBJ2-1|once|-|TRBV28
CASEPGSNHNEQFF
TGTGCCAGCGAACCCGGGAGTAACCACAATGAGCAGTTCTTC
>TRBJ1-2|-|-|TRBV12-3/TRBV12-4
CASSLGASRGYTF
TGTGCCAGCAGTTTAGGGGCCAGCCGTGGCTACACCTTC
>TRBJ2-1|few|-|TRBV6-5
CASSSGRNRGEEQFF
TGTGCCAGCAGCTCCGGACGGAACCGGGGTGAGGAGCAGTTCTTC
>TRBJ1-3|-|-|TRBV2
CASTRPGRTGNTIYF
TGTGCCAGCACCCGCCCAGGGAGAACAGGGAACACCATATATTTT
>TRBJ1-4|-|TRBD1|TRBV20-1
CSASGQGVGSEKLFF
TGCAGTGCTAGTGGACAGGGGGTAGGGAGTGAAAAACTGTTTTTT
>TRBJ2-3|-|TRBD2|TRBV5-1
CASSLVLAGSTDTQYF
TGCGCCAGCAGCTTGGTCCTAGCGGGAAGCACAGATACGCAGTATTTT